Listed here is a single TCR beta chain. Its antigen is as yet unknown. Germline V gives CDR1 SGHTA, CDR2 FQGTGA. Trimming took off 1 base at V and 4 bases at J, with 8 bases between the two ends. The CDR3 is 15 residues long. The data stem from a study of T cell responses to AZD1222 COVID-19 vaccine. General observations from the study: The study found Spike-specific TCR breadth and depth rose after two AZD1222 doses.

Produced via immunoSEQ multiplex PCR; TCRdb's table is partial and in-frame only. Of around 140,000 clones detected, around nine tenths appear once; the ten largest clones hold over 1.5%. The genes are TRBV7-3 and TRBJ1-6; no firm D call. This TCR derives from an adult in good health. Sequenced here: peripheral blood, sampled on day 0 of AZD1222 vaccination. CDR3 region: CASSLSGDYNSPLHF. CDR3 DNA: TGTGCCAGCAGCTTAAGTGGAGATTATAATTCACCCCTCCACTTT. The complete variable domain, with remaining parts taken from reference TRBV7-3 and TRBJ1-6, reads GAGVSQTPSNKVTEKGKYVELRCDPISGHTALYWYRQSLGQGPEFLIYFQGTGAADDSGLPNDRFFAVRPEGSVSTLKIQRTERGDSAVYLCASSLSGDYNSPLHFGNGTRLTVT.